This entry lists 25 T cell receptor beta chains sequenced from one sample in a study of T cell repertoires in cytomegalovirus infection. MiXCR, applied by TCRdb to the reads, yields one record per CDR3 protein. The data show about 890,000 distinct CDR3 sequences, approximately 31% seen once. These receptors' antigens are unknown. Sequences were derived from cultured CD8+ T cells from PBMCs, sampled from culture after CMV antigen stimulation. These receptors all stem from a human donor in good health (CMV status not recorded). Some clones in this sample may be carry-over from other donors' samples.

This clonotype was recorded a few times. J is TRBJ2-3 and V is TRBV5-6, with a possible D match to TRBD2 (7 bases). Trimming removed 4 bases at V and 2 bases at J, with 14 bases between. Germline-derived CDR1 and CDR2 are SGHDT and YYEEEE. The CDR3 is made up of 15 amino acids. The CDR3 bases are TGTGCCAGCAGCCCGCCCGGGGGGCTCACAGATACGCAGTATTTT. It codes for CASSPPGGLTDTQYF.

The chain links TRBV7-8 to TRBJ1-2; a weak D match, TRBD1 (5 bases). Germline CDR1 reads SGHVS; CDR2 reads FQNEAQ. This CDR3 has 14 residues. V was shortened by 3 bases and J by 5 bases, with 13 bases between the two germline ends. For the CDR3, the DNA is TGTGCCAGCAGCTTGATAGAGGGACTATATGGCTACACCTTC. This encodes CASSLIEGLYGYTF.

The J gene is TRBJ1-2, the V gene TRBV4-3, with 7 bases identical to TRBD1. Germline V CDR1 and CDR2: LGHNA, YSLEER. The V and J ends lost 3 bases and 5 bases, in that order; junction bases with no gene match: 12. The CDR3 sequence is 16 residues long. CDR3 DNA: TGCGCCAGCAGCCAGGCCCGGGACAGCCCACCTTATGGCTACACCTTC. Translating gives CASSQARDSPPYGYTF.

The gene calls are TRBV2 and TRBJ2-7, with 8 nucleotides matching TRBD1. Germline lookup yields CDR1 SNHLY and CDR2 FYNNEI. This CDR3 is built from 17 residues. V was pared by 6 bases and J by 3 bases, with 16 bases of the junction left unmatched. In DNA form, the CDR3 reads TGTGCCAGCAGCAAGGACAGGGCCCCTGTAGACATCTACGAGCAGTACGTC. Amino acids: CASSKDRAPVDIYEQYV.

V gene TRBV4-1 combines with J gene TRBJ1-1; D gene uncertain. Germline lookup yields CDR1 MGHRA and CDR2 YSYEKL. The CDR3 loop spans 15 amino acids. Between the trimmed V and J ends, which lost 6 bases and 0 bases, there was a span of 14 bases. Here the CDR3 DNA reads TGCGCCAGCAGTCCCCCGGGAGGCCTGAACACTGAAGCTTTCTTT. It codes for CASSPPGGLNTEAFF.

This clonotype was recorded many times. The chain couples TRBV7-8 to TRBJ2-5; 10 bases map to TRBD2. Germline-derived CDR1 and CDR2 are SGHVS and FQNEAQ. V shed 2 bases, J shed 5 bases, and the junction held 5 bases outside the gene matches. This CDR3 spans 15 amino acids. CDR3 loop: CASSLSGTSDETQYF. The CDR3 bases are TGTGCCAGCAGCTTATCGGGGACTAGCGACGAGACCCAGTACTTC.

This clonotype was found many times. V is TRBV7-6 and J is TRBJ1-1, with no clear D. From germline, CDR1 is SGHVS and CDR2 FNYEAQ. V lost 5 bases and J 5 bases, leaving 15 bases between the germline ends. The CDR3 length is 14 residues. For the CDR3, the DNA is TGTGCCAGCAGCGCCTCGGGAGGGAGTACTGAAGCTTTCTTT. This sequence encodes CASSASGGSTEAFF.

This clonotype was seen more than once but under ten times. The gene calls are TRBV7-9 and TRBJ1-5; the D gene is possibly TRBD1 (5 bases). The germline gives CDR1 SEHNR, CDR2 FQNEAQ (reference sequence). CDR3 size: 13 residues. Trimming took off 6 bases at V and 7 bases at J, with 13 bases between the two ends. The CDR3 coding sequence is TGTGCCAGCAGTCTCCCAGGGATCCAGCCCCAGCATTTT. Translated: CASSLPGIQPQHF.

This chain joins TRBV24-1 and TRBJ2-3; 10 nucleotides line up with TRBD1. The CDR3 has 15 residues. Trimming at V came to 5 bases and at J to 3 bases, leaving 4 bases not matched to a gene. Germline CDR1 reads KGHDR; CDR2 reads SFDVKD. The CDR3 is CATSAGQGYTDTQYF. CDR3 DNA: TGTGCCACCAGTGCGGGACAGGGGTATACAGATACGCAGTATTTT.

This clonotype was detected a few times. V usage is TRBV7-9 and J usage is TRBJ2-1; 7 bases fit TRBD1. Germline CDR1 reads SEHNR; CDR2 reads FQNEAQ (reference sequence). J lost 5 bases, V lost 5 bases, and 9 bases had no gene match. This CDR3 contains 15 residues. The CDR3 coding sequence is TGTGCCAGCAGCCCCGGGACAGCCGAAAACAATGAGCAGTTCTTC. It translates to CASSPGTAENNEQFF.

This clonotype was observed a handful of times. The chain couples TRBV4-1 to TRBJ2-2; D is ambiguous. Germline-derived CDR1 and CDR2 are MGHRA and YSYEKL. The CDR3 totals 16 residues. Between the trimmed V and J ends, which lost 1 base and 0 bases, there was a span of 9 bases. This CDR3 reads CASSQVLGTNTGELFF. The CDR3 DNA reads as TGCGCCAGCAGCCAAGTACTGGGGACGAACACCGGGGAGCTGTTTTTT.

This clonotype appeared a few times. The chain recombines TRBV5-1 with TRBJ2-1; 16 bases map to TRBD2. Germline CDR1 and CDR2: SGHRS and YFSETQ. V lost 4 bases, J lost 8 bases, and 12 bases stayed unmatched. This CDR3 is 18 amino acids long. CDR3 coding DNA: TGCGCCAGCAGCCTCACCGGGACTAGCGGGGGGGCGAACGATGAGCAGTTCTTC. Translation: CASSLTGTSGGANDEQFF.

This clonotype has a handful of counts. The V gene is TRBV6-1, the J gene TRBJ2-7; D gene ambiguous. The V gene's germline CDR1 is MNHNS and CDR2 SASEGT. This CDR3 spans 12 amino acids. The V gene lost 3 bases and the J gene lost 5 bases, with 8 bases spanning the gap. In nucleotides, the CDR3 is TGTGCCAGCAGTGACTGGGCCAACGAGCAGTACTTC. Translation: CASSDWANEQYF.

A word on this clonotype: Being one base from a much bigger clone, this may be a read error. The gene calls are TRBV6-8 and TRBJ2-1; unclear D gene. CDR3 length: 13 residues. Trimming shortened V by 0 bases and J by 8 bases, and 8 bases separated the two germline ends. CDR1 and CDR2 (germline): MNHGY, SAAAGT. CDR3 DNA: TGTGCCAGCAGTTACTCGGATTTCGATGAGCAGTTCTTC. Protein product: CASSYSDFDEQFF.

The V gene is TRBV19, the J gene TRBJ2-6; no firm D call. This CDR3 is 14 amino acids long. Looked up from germline, CDR1 is LNHDA and CDR2 is SQIVND (reference sequence). With 6 bases removed from V and 1 base from J, the gap between germline ends came to 7 bases. The CDR3 coding sequence is TGTGCCAGTAGACCAGAGTCTGGGGCCAACGTCCTGACTTTC. This translates into CASRPESGANVLTF.

This clonotype occurred many times. CDR3 bases: TGTGCCATCAGTGAGGAGGGACAGGGGGTAGCCTACGAGCAGTACTTC. It codes for CAISEEGQGVAYEQYF. The genes are TRBV10-3 and TRBJ2-7; 11 bases match TRBD1. J was trimmed by 2 bases and V by 2 bases; bases with no gene match: 5. The CDR3 spans 16 residues. The germline V gene encodes CDR1 ENHRY and CDR2 SYGVKD.

The CDR3 protein is CASSVDGGAGGKTQYF. The CDR3 DNA follows: TGTGCCAGCAGCGTAGACGGGGGGGCAGGTGGAAAGACCCAGTACTTC. This chain uses TRBV9 with TRBJ2-5; 8 bases are a match to TRBD2. The CDR3 contains 16 residues. Germline loops: CDR1 SGDLS, CDR2 YYNGEE. With 0 bases clipped from V and 6 bases from J, the junction kept 10 bases outside the gene matches.

This clonotype was picked up a small number of times. V and J are TRBV6-5 and TRBJ1-1, with D perhaps matching TRBD1 (6 bases). CDR3 length: 17 amino acids. Germline values: CDR1 MNHEY, CDR2 SVGAGI. The V and J ends lost 0 bases and 0 bases respectively, with 14 bases between them. The CDR3 is CASSYSILQGLNTEAFF. CDR3 bases: TGTGCCAGCAGTTACTCGATACTCCAGGGGCTGAACACTGAAGCTTTCTTT.

This chain joins TRBV10-3 and TRBJ2-5; TRBD2 aligns across 8 bases. Looked up from germline, CDR1 is ENHRY and CDR2 is SYGVKD. The CDR3 is made up of 16 amino acids. J lost 5 bases, V lost 6 bases, and 14 bases had no gene match. The chain's CDR3 is CAIREDGGGPQETQYF. In nucleotides, the CDR3 is TGTGCCATCAGGGAGGACGGCGGGGGGCCGCAGGAGACCCAGTACTTC.

This chain joins TRBV7-3 and TRBJ2-3; D tentatively fits TRBD1 or TRBD2 (5 bases each). The CDR3 has 14 residues. V lost 1 base to trimming and J lost 4 bases, with 9 bases between them. CDR1 and CDR2 (germline): SGHTA, FQGTGA. CDR3 sequence (DNA): TGTGCCAGCAGCTTAAGGGGGATCCCAGATACGCAGTATTTT. It codes for CASSLRGIPDTQYF.

The V and J genes are TRBV25-1 and TRBJ2-3, with D tentatively TRBD1 (6 bases). The CDR3 loop spans 16 amino acids. Trimming took off 3 bases at V and 2 bases at J, with 15 bases between the two ends. Germline V gene data show CDR1 as MGHDK and CDR2 as SYGVNS. CDR3 nucleotides: TGTGCCAGCAGTGATTTTGACAGGAGATACACAGATACGCAGTATTTT. It specifies CASSDFDRRYTDTQYF.

The chain recombines TRBV5-6 with TRBJ1-2; D is undetermined. Germline V gene sequence: CDR1 SGHDT, CDR2 YYEEEE. V was pared by 0 bases and J by 5 bases, with 14 bases between. The CDR3 runs 15 residues. DNA of the CDR3: TGTGCCAGCAGCTTGGTACGAGGGTCCCGTTATGGCTACACCTTC. It encodes CASSLVRGSRYGYTF. The variable domain in full, with the rest retrieved from reference TRBV5-6 and TRBJ1-2, is DAGVTQSPTHLIKTRGQQVTLRCSPKSGHDTVSWYQQALGQGPQFIFQYYEEEERQRGNFPDRFSGHQFPNYSSELNVNALLLGDSALYLCASSLVRGSRYGYTFGSGTRLTVV.

This chain joins TRBV4-1 and TRBJ1-1; TRBD1 matches at 9 bases. CDR1 MGHRA and CDR2 YSYEKL come from the germline V gene. V trimming: 5 bases; J trimming: 6 bases; junction bases outside the gene matches: 13. The CDR3 covers 16 residues. The CDR3 is CASSYGQGRIFAEAFF. CDR3 in DNA: TGCGCCAGCAGCTACGGACAGGGGAGAATCTTTGCTGAAGCTTTCTTT.

This clonotype has ten or more counts. The chain recombines TRBV6-1 with TRBJ1-1; TRBD1 is a possible D gene (6 bases). Germline CDR1 reads MNHNS; CDR2 reads SASEGT. This CDR3 has 16 amino acids. V was clipped by 2 bases and J by 1 base, with 14 bases between them. In DNA form, the CDR3 reads TGTGCCAGCAGTGAACCGGGACACCAAACGAACACTGAAGCTTTCTTT. Its translation: CASSEPGHQTNTEAFF.

This clonotype has at least ten counts. The chain couples TRBV7-2 to TRBJ1-6; D call uncertain. Germline CDR1 and CDR2: SGHTA and FQGNSA. There are 16 residues in the CDR3. The ends were cut back, 1 base at V and 5 bases at J, with 12 bases in the middle. This CDR3 reads CASSLDLPLDNSPLHF. DNA of the CDR3: TGTGCCAGCAGCTTAGACCTGCCGCTTGATAATTCACCCCTCCACTTT.